This T cell receptor (beta chain) was sequenced during a study of T-cell reconstitution after alpha-beta-depleted transplantation in children. This clonotype has more than one count but fewer than ten. Using unique molecular identifiers, the investigators prepared the TCRbeta library. TCRdb recomputed calls from the PCR reads with MiXCR, one row per CDR3 protein. The sample has some 590,000 distinct CDR3 sequences; over 9.5% are singletons. Trimming took 0 bases from V and 6 from J, leaving 21 bases between them. This CDR3 is 17 amino acids long. Germline CDR1 DFQATT, CDR2 SNEGSKA (reference sequence).

The rearrangement joins TRBV20-1 to TRBJ1-5; maybe TRBD1 (5 bases). This clonotype was sampled from a human donor who donated a stem cell graft to a child with acute myeloid leukemia. Sequencing used PBMCs from the stem cell graft donor, obtained from the stem cell graft. This CDR3 is CSARDRRRDHGGQPQHF. The CDR3 DNA reads as TGCAGTGCTAGAGATCGGCGTCGCGACCACGGGGGTCAGCCCCAGCATTTT.